Each of the 13 T cell receptor beta chains below was sequenced from the same sample in a study of blood T cell repertoires in COVID-19. Produced via immunoSEQ multiplex PCR; TCRdb's table is partial and in-frame only. The data show about 39,000 clones, 70% to 90% seen once. The sample was peripheral blood. The receptors were gathered from a human donor in a cohort sampled during active COVID-19.

This chain uses TRBV7-9 with TRBJ2-1; perhaps TRBD2 as D (5 bases). CDR3 size: 14 residues. Germline CDR1 and CDR2: SEHNR and FQNEAQ (reference sequence). The V and J ends lost 1 base and 5 bases respectively, with 9 bases between them. CDR3 coding DNA: TGTGCCAGCAGCTTAGATTCTAGCAACAATGAGCAGTTCTTC. This codes for CASSLDSSNNEQFF.

The chain uses TRBV6-5 and TRBJ2-5, with 7 bases fitting TRBD2. CDR1 is MNHEY, CDR2 SVGAGI, per germline. This CDR3 is 14 amino acids long. V shed 8 bases and J 3 bases; nucleotides not matched to a gene: 9. CDR3 sequence (DNA): TGTGCCAGCTCTATATCGGGGGGTAAAGAGACCCAGTACTTC. Amino acids: CASSISGGKETQYF.

The chain couples TRBV27 to TRBJ2-1; the match to TRBD2 covers 12 bases. This CDR3 contains 16 residues. Germline CDR1 MNHEY, CDR2 SMNVEV (reference sequence). The J segment lost 4 bases and the V segment lost 5 bases, leaving 6 bases of the junction unmatched. The CDR3 DNA follows: TGTGCCAGCAGTGCACCTCTAGCGGGGGGGTACAATGAGCAGTTCTTC. It specifies CASSAPLAGGYNEQFF.

The chain has TRBV5-1 and TRBJ2-1; unclear D gene. The CDR3 runs to 14 residues. V was clipped by 4 bases and J by 1 base, with 9 bases between them. Germline V gene lookup returns CDR1 SGHRS and CDR2 YFSETQ. Here the CDR3 reads CASSRESSYNEQFF. The CDR3 DNA follows: TGCGCCAGCAGCCGCGAGTCTTCCTACAATGAGCAGTTCTTC.

The chain employs TRBV6-5 and TRBJ2-7; TRBD1 matches 8 bases. The length of the CDR3 is 14 residues. Germline-derived CDR1 and CDR2 are MNHEY and SVGAGI. The V gene end was trimmed by 4 bases and the J gene end by 1 base; junction bases not matched to a gene: 3. The CDR3 nucleotides are TGTGCCAGCAGTTCCGGGACAGGATCCTACGAGCAGTACTTC. Translation gives CASSSGTGSYEQYF.

The chain has TRBV6-5 and TRBJ2-7; the match to TRBD1 covers 7 bases. This CDR3 has 13 residues. The V gene end was trimmed by 6 bases and the J gene end by 2 bases; junction bases not matched to a gene: 4. CDR1 MNHEY and CDR2 SVGAGI come from the germline V gene. CDR3 sequence: CASRPQGTYEQYF. As DNA, the CDR3 is TGTGCCAGCAGGCCACAGGGGACCTACGAGCAGTACTTC.

The chain joins TRBV2 to TRBJ1-1; perhaps TRBD1 as D (6 bases). CDR1 and CDR2 from the germline V gene are SNHLY and FYNNEI. Trimming removed 6 bases at V and 4 bases at J, with 18 bases between. The CDR3 contains 15 residues. The CDR3 spells CASRTQQGPTTEAFF. Here the CDR3 DNA reads TGTGCCAGCAGGACACAACAGGGACCCACCACTGAAGCTTTCTTT.

The chain joins TRBV2 to TRBJ2-4, with TRBD1 as a possible D gene (6 bases). Germline assignment: CDR1 SNHLY and CDR2 FYNNEI. There are 16 residues in the CDR3. Between the trimmed V and J ends, which lost 2 bases and 0 bases, there was a span of 11 bases. Written as DNA, the CDR3 is TGTGCCAGCAGTGAACTCGGGACACTAGCCAAAAACATTCAGTACTTC. It yields the protein CASSELGTLAKNIQYF.

This clone was counted between two and nine times. The V call is TRBV19, the J call TRBJ1-5, with TRBD1 identical over 9 bases. The CDR3 length is 12 residues. Germline CDR1 and CDR2: LNHDA and SQIVND (reference sequence). The J segment lost 6 bases and the V segment lost 6 bases, leaving 0 bases of the junction unmatched. The CDR3 loop is CASRQGAQPQHF. In nucleotides, the CDR3 is TGTGCCAGTAGACAGGGGGCTCAGCCCCAGCATTTT.

The chain employs TRBV2 and TRBJ2-7, with TRBD2 identical over 9 bases. The germline V gene has CDR1 SNHLY and CDR2 FYNNEI. The junction had 8 bases not matched to a gene; V was cut back by 5 bases and J by 6 bases. This CDR3 is 14 amino acids long. CDR3 protein: CASSPQTSGGEQYF. DNA for the CDR3: TGTGCCAGCAGTCCCCAGACTAGCGGAGGCGAGCAGTACTTC.

The chain recombines TRBV19 with TRBJ2-1; 9 bases align to TRBD1. The ends lost 6 bases at V and 5 bases at J; junction bases unmatched: 5. CDR3 length: 14 amino acids. Germline V gives CDR1 LNHDA, CDR2 SQIVND (reference sequence). CDR3 nucleotide sequence: TGTGCCAGTAGGGGGGACAGGGAACACAATGAGCAGTTCTTC. Translation gives CASRGDREHNEQFF.

J is TRBJ2-1 and V is TRBV19; possible D gene TRBD2, 7 bases. The V and J ends lost 9 bases and 6 bases respectively, with 21 bases between them. The CDR3 length is 15 residues. Germline V CDR1 and CDR2: LNHDA, SQIVND (reference sequence). As DNA, the CDR3 is TGTGCCAGCAATCCTTGGGGGGGCTTCGGCAATGAGCAGTTCTTC. It translates to CASNPWGGFGNEQFF.

The chain joins TRBV2 to TRBJ1-2; 8 bases match TRBD1. CDR1 and CDR2 from the germline V gene are SNHLY and FYNNEI. The CDR3 is 14 amino acids. Unmatched junction bases numbered 8, after V lost 9 bases and J lost 2 bases. The CDR3 sequence: CASGITGGNYGYTF. As DNA, the CDR3 is TGTGCCAGTGGAATCACAGGGGGAAACTATGGCTACACCTTC. The variable domain in full, with the rest retrieved from reference TRBV2 and TRBJ1-2, is EPEVTQTPSHQVTQMGQEVILRCVPISNHLYFYWYRQILGQKVEFLVSFYNNEISEKSEIFDDQFSVERPDGSNFTLKIRSTKLEDSAMYFCASGITGGNYGYTFGSGTRLTVV.